The rows below give T cell receptor beta chains drawn from one sample of a study of blood T cell repertoires in COVID-19. Data came from immunoSEQ multiplex PCR; TCRdb stores just in-frame clones and leaves some out. The profile shows 300,000 to 400,000 clones, 86% of them singletons. Sequencing was performed on PBMCs or T cells enriched from blood (not recorded which). The receptors here all came from a woman in her thirties or forties with acute COVID-19. CDR3s include the opening cysteine and the closing phenylalanine or tryptophan. A D gene is named only where the DNA matches it firmly. The size of a clone is reported for some rows only, either as once, few or many, or as a class for expanded clones.

V gene	clone size	J gene	D gene	CDR3 DNA	CDR3 protein
TRBV6-5	-	TRBJ2-6	-	TGTGCCAGCAGTCTTACAAGCTCTGGGGCCAACGTCCTGACTTTC	CASSLTSSGANVLTF
TRBV28	-	TRBJ2-5	-	TGTGCCAGCAGTTTATCGGGCGGGCCTCAAGAGACCCAGTACTTC	CASSLSGGPQETQYF
TRBV28	-	TRBJ1-1	TRBD1	TGTGCCAGCAGTTTTACAGGGACAGGGCGTAGTAGGACTGAAGCTTTCTTT	CASSFTGTGRSRTEAFF
TRBV9	-	TRBJ1-1	TRBD1	TGTGCCAGCAGCGCAACAGGGGGCAGGACTGAAGCTTTCTTT	CASSATGGRTEAFF
TRBV15	few	TRBJ1-3	-	TGTGCCACCAGCTCGAGGCCGGGGGCTGGAAACACCATATATTTT	CATSSRPGAGNTIYF
TRBV19	many	TRBJ2-2	TRBD2	TGTGCCAGTAGTATAGCCCCAACAGCGGGAGGATTAACCGGGGAGCTGTTTTTT	CASSIAPTAGGLTGELFF
TRBV7-8	few	TRBJ1-3	-	TGTGCCAGCGAGAAGACGGGTTATTGGGGAAACACCATATATTTT	CASEKTGYWGNTIYF
TRBV19	few	TRBJ1-2	-	TGTGCCAGTAATTTCAGGGCGCACTATGGCTACACCTTC	CASNFRAHYGYTF
TRBV18	-	TRBJ2-2	TRBD2	TGTGCCAGCTCACCACTTAGCGGGTCCGCGAACACCGGGGAGCTGTTTTTT	CASSPLSGSANTGELFF
TRBV12-5	-	TRBJ2-7	TRBD1	TGTGCTAGTGGTTTGGGACAGGGGGCCCCCTACGAGCAGTACTTC	CASGLGQGAPYEQYF
TRBV18	-	TRBJ1-4	TRBD1	TGTGCCAGCTCACCGGACAGGGGGTCTGGAAAACTGTTTTTT	CASSPDRGSGKLFF
TRBV5-4	-	TRBJ2-3	-	TGTGCCAGCAGCTTGGAAGCATCGACTAGCACAGATACGCAGTATTTT	CASSLEASTSTDTQYF
TRBV7-2	-	TRBJ2-5	TRBD1	TGTGCCAGCAGCTTAGGCCCGGGACAGAAAGAGACCCAGTACTTC	CASSLGPGQKETQYF
TRBV7-9	once	TRBJ1-4	-	TGTGCCAGCAGCTTATTGGCAAACCCTAATGAAAAACTGTTTTTT	CASSLLANPNEKLFF
TRBV27	-	TRBJ1-2	-	TGTGCCAGCAGTTTAACGGCCCACGCAGGCTATGGCTACACCTTC	CASSLTAHAGYGYTF
TRBV6-5	-	TRBJ1-2	TRBD1	TGTGCCAGCAGCGAGACCGACAGGGCCCTATATGGCTACACCTTC	CASSETDRALYGYTF
TRBV15	-	TRBJ2-7	TRBD1	TGTGCCACCAGCAGAGGATCCCCGGGACAGGGAGGGCACGAGCAGTACTTC	CATSRGSPGQGGHEQYF
TRBV6-2/TRBV6-3	-	TRBJ2-7	TRBD2	TGTGCCAGCAGTTACAGCATTAGCGGGAGGGCTTGGGAGCAGTACTTC	CASSYSISGRAWEQYF
TRBV6-5	-	TRBJ2-7	-	TGTGCCAGCAGGGCGCGCCGGGACAACCCCTACGAGCAGTACTTC	CASRARRDNPYEQYF
TRBV3-1/TRBV3-2	-	TRBJ2-5	TRBD2	TGTGCCAGCAGCCAAGGGGGTCTAGCGGGAGGGCCAGAAGGAGAGACCCAGTACTTC	CASSQGGLAGGPEGETQYF
TRBV7-9	-	TRBJ1-1	-	TGTGCCAGCAGCTTAGGAGGGGAAGCTTTCTTT	CASSLGGEAFF
TRBV7-2	-	TRBJ2-1	-	TGTGCCAGCAGCTTCAAGGGAGGTAGCGGCAATGAGCAGTTCTTC	CASSFKGGSGNEQFF
TRBV5-1	-	TRBJ1-6	-	TGCGCCAGCAGACCTTGGACAGAAAATTCACCCCTCCACTTT	CASRPWTENSPLHF
TRBV7-2	-	TRBJ2-3	TRBD2	TGTGCCAGCAGCAAAACTAGCGGGAGCGGGACAGATACGCAGTATTTT	CASSKTSGSGTDTQYF
TRBV5-1	-	TRBJ1-6	-	TGCGCCAGCAGCTTGGAAGCCCCGGGGAATTCACCCCTCCACTTT	CASSLEAPGNSPLHF
TRBV5-1	-	TRBJ2-5	TRBD1	TGCGCCAGCAGCTCCCTCGGGACAGGGGGGGAGACCCAGTACTTC	CASSSLGTGGETQYF
TRBV5-5	-	TRBJ1-1	TRBD1	TGTGCCAGCAGCCGGGACAGGACTATTGGCGCTTTCTTT	CASSRDRTIGAFF
TRBV5-1	-	TRBJ2-7	-	TGCGCCAGCAGCGACACCTACGAGCAGTACTTC	CASSDTYEQYF
TRBV5-4	-	TRBJ1-2	TRBD1	TGTGCCAGCAGCTCACCCACAGGGGGTGTTGGTGGCTACACCTTC	CASSSPTGGVGGYTF
TRBV6-5	-	TRBJ2-3	-	TGTGCCAGCAGTAGGACTCGAGATACGCAGTATTTT	CASSRTRDTQYF
TRBV5-6	-	TRBJ1-2	-	TGTGCCAGCAGCCCATTGAAACACAGGGTCGGCGGCTACACCTTC	CASSPLKHRVGGYTF
TRBV18	-	TRBJ1-6	-	TGTGCCAGCTCACCTCTACTCGATAATTCACCCCTCCACTTT	CASSPLLDNSPLHF
TRBV19	-	TRBJ2-1	TRBD2	TGTGCCAGTAGTAGGGGGACTAGCGGGAGGGATGAGCAGTTCTTC	CASSRGTSGRDEQFF
TRBV18	few	TRBJ2-7	TRBD2	TGTGCCAGCTCGAGCCAGCGGGACTACGAGCAGTACTTC	CASSSQRDYEQYF
TRBV18	few	TRBJ1-1	TRBD1	TGTGCCAGCTCACAAGAACAGGGGGCTAACACTGAAGCTTTCTTT	CASSQEQGANTEAFF
TRBV7-9	-	TRBJ2-3	-	TGTGCCAGCAGCTTCCGGACAGATTCAGATACGCAGTATTTT	CASSFRTDSDTQYF
TRBV2	-	TRBJ1-5	-	TGTGCCAGCAGTGTGACTACCCGGCAGCCCCAGCATTTT	CASSVTTRQPQHF
TRBV5-5	once	TRBJ1-4	TRBD1	TGTGCCAGCAGCCGACAGGGGCAGACAACTAATGAAAAACTGTTTTTT	CASSRQGQTTNEKLFF
TRBV28	-	TRBJ2-1	TRBD1	TGTGCCAGCAGTCCCCGGACAGGACGGGCTGATAGCGATGAGCAGTTCTTC	CASSPRTGRADSDEQFF
TRBV25-1	-	TRBJ2-3	-	TGTGCCAGCAGTGATTACCTCGGCAGGGCTAGCACAGATACGCAGTATTTT	CASSDYLGRASTDTQYF
TRBV7-2	-	TRBJ2-7	-	TGTGCCAGCAGCTTAGAGTCATATGTGGGGCAGGGGAACTACGAGCAGTACTTC	CASSLESYVGQGNYEQYF
TRBV2	-	TRBJ1-3	-	TGTGCCAGCAGTTCCCGGACAACTGGAAACACCATATATTTT	CASSSRTTGNTIYF
TRBV7-9	-	TRBJ1-1	-	TGTGCCAGCAGCCCCCTGCGTTTGAACACTGAAGCTTTCTTT	CASSPLRLNTEAFF
TRBV12-3/TRBV12-4	-	TRBJ2-3	-	TGTGCCAGCAGGCGGGGCTCCACAGATACGCAGTATTTT	CASRRGSTDTQYF
TRBV14	-	TRBJ2-7	TRBD2	TGTGCCAGCAGCCCCCCCCCGGGACTAGCGGGGGGCTACGAGCAGTACTTC	CASSPPPGLAGGYEQYF
TRBV15	-	TRBJ2-1	-	TGTGCCACCAGCAGAGGGGGAGCCAGCTCCTACAATGAGCAGTTCTTC	CATSRGGASSYNEQFF
TRBV18	-	TRBJ2-7	-	TGTGCCAGCTCACCACCCGCTAGCGTCTCCTACGAGCAGTACTTC	CASSPPASVSYEQYF
TRBV18	-	TRBJ2-1	TRBD1	TGTGCCAGCTCACCACAAACAGGGGGAAGGAATGAGCAGTTCTTC	CASSPQTGGRNEQFF
TRBV5-1	-	TRBJ1-1	-	TGCGCCAGCAGCTTGGATCCAGTGAACACTGAAGCTTTCTTT	CASSLDPVNTEAFF